The entry below gives a single TCR beta chain sequence along with its context. The specificity of this receptor is unknown. No much larger clonotype is one base removed from it; base qualities were not supplied. The sample belongs to a study of T cell repertoires in cytomegalovirus infection (dated by TCRdb to between 2018 and 2021). For the study in its entirety: Because public TCR beta signatures pointed to carriage of CMV infection together with the matching HLA type, the HLA type of each donor mattered for the analysis. What the research found in general, with its limitations: Carriers of CMV infection plus the relevant HLA type were discriminated by the cumulative frequency of public TCR beta family members in the study cohort and in an independent roughly 400-donor cohort. In the ex vivo response, HLA-C-restricted CMV-specific TCR beta clonotypes were dominant, and in two of eight donors the single most frequent clonotype came from this HLA-C-restricted group.

V is reduced by 2 bases and J by 2 bases, leaving a spacing of 5 bases between them. Reading the germline V gene (reference sequence) gives CDR1 LNHDA and CDR2 SQIVND. The CDR3, cysteine through phenylalanine, is 13 amino acids long. The retained sequence is limited to the CDR3, 39 bases, with the frame set at the first base. The run used an Illumina HiSeq 1500. In TCRdb, the public reads were trimmed at Q25 with fastp and aligned with MiXCR, with productive beta chains retained. Identical CDR3 proteins give one entry, which carries the most common genes and DNA. The sample profile shows nearly 650,000 distinct CDR3 sequences; about 24% of them were found once. Of the sample, roughly 8% falls within the top ten clones.

The TCR comes from a human donor in good health (CMV status not recorded). Some clones in this sample may be carry-over from other donors' samples. The rearrangement joined TRBV19 to TRBJ2-3; no D gene is confidently identified. The sample was CD8+ T cells from PBMCs. The DNA is TGTGCCAGTAGTATAACGAACACAGATACGCAGTATTTT. The translation is CASSITNTDTQYF.